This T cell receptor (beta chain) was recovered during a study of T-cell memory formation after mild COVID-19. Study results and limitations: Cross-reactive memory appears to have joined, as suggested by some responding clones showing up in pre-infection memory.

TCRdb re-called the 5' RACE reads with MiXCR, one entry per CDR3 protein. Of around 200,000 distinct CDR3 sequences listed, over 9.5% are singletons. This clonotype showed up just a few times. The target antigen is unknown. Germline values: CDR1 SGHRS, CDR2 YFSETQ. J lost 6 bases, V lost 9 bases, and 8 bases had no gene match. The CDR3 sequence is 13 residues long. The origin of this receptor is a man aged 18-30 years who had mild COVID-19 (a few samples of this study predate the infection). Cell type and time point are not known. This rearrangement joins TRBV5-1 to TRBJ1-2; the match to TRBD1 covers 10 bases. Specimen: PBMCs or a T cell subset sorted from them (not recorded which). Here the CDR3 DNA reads TGCGCCACCCGGGGGACAGGGGTCGATGGCTACACCTTC. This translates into CATRGTGVDGYTF.